This T cell receptor beta chain was sequenced during a study of T cells in Graves' hyperthyroidism and ophthalmopathy (dated by TCRdb to between 2018 and 2021). About the full investigation: Peripheral blood was sampled at the time of initial diagnosis, prior to any treatment. The 95 to 100 discovery patients were divided at random into training and test sets in a 7:3 ratio. Prospective prediction of ophthalmopathy was tested in an independent validation cohort of fewer than 20 hyperthyroidism patients and 17 patients who later progressed to ophthalmopathy. After sampling, hyperthyroidism patients received methimazole starting at 30 mg daily, and ophthalmopathy patients received high-dose intravenous methylprednisolone. According to the paper, TCR Vbeta CDR3 sequencing was carried out on more than 120 peripheral blood samples, which came from approximately 43 ophthalmopathy, 75 or so hyperthyroidism and roughly 17 progressor patients. The study also compared thyroid tissue and blood T-cell repertoires from several Graves' hyperthyroidism patients. TCR V-J signatures able to tell the groups apart were searched for in a discovery cohort of around 95 patients, of whom more than 40 had Graves' ophthalmopathy and around 58 had stable Graves' hyperthyroidism.

This clonotype turned up a few times. It lacks a known antigen. No per-base quality is available; no much larger clone lies one base away. Trimming takes 3 bases off V and 4 bases off J; junction bases not matched to a gene: 8. CDR1 SGHDN and CDR2 FVKESK are derived from the germline V gene. From cysteine to phenylalanine, the CDR3 is 16 amino acids long. Only CDR3 DNA remains: 48 bases, in frame from the first base. TCR beta CDR3 regions were amplified from RNA transcripts. The TCR CDR3 was subjected to a first round of RT-PCR using the HTBI primer set and the Qiagen OneStep RT-PCR kit. Libraries were constructed in a second round of multiplex PCR, after which size selection and purification were carried out. Libraries were sequenced paired-end with 100 bp reads on an Illumina HiSeq2000. On the study's bioinformatics: SOAPnuke was used to process the raw data, throwing out any read that contained adapters or uncalled bases, had a mean Phred below 15, or lacked an exact constant-primer or identifier match. COPE v1.2.5 was used to merge the high-quality paired reads, and each unique nucleotide sequence was defined as a clonotype. MiTCR v1.1 was used to align the clonotypes against IMGT TRBV, TRBD and TRBJ reference segments. The analysis included only V-J combinations with a frequency above 0.0001, which together covered 98% to 99.2% of the repertoires. The TCS score was defined as F50 (clonal expansion) divided by E x V (chaos), with BLOSUM62-based TCRdist calculated between CDR3 peptides within each V-J. Welch's t-statistics and random forest reduced 500 to 550 V-J features to about 13, which were used in a naive Bayes classifier (R e1071). TCRdb applied fastp at Q25 and MiXCR to the public reads, then kept only in-frame beta chains. All rows with the same CDR3 protein become a single entry with the most common DNA and genes. TCRdb's processing, not the authors' own work, is the source of the V and J calls. This sample has about 640,000 distinct CDR3 sequences in its table, and more than 20% of those were observed once. The ten largest clonotypes hold 30% to 40% of the sample.

Here is what the overall study found, with its caveats: In validation, progression to ophthalmopathy was predicted by the model with 70.59% sensitivity and 72% to 80% specificity, a median of 6.5 months before onset. In cross-validation, a model built on a 13 V-J signature told ophthalmopathy apart from stable hyperthyroidism with over 85% sensitivity and roughly 81% specificity, and in testing the same model reached 80%/75%. Blood samples also contained most of the expanded thyroid clonotypes (frequency above 0.001), which suggests that blood repertoires may reflect thyroid immune responses. No statistical method was used to fix the sample size in advance, and group allocation was not hidden from the investigators.

Ophthalmopathy patients had moderately to severely active disease, with a Clinical Activity Score of 3 or more, a NOSPECS grade of 4 or more, and a disease duration of less than 3 months. Patients with uncontrolled infections, other autoimmune diseases, pregnancy or lactation were excluded. Diagnoses were established on the basis of clinical symptoms, serum thyroxine and TRAb, thyroid ultrasound, and orbital computed tomography. PBMCs were separated from over 9 ml of fresh peripheral blood using Ficoll-Paque density gradient centrifugation. Trizol reagent was used to extract total RNA, and RNA quality was then checked on an Agilent 2100 Bioanalyzer.

The sample consisted of blood. The chain is made from TRBV14 and TRBJ2-1, with 8 central nucleotides matching TRBD1. This clonotype originated in a man aged 25-45 years with Graves' ophthalmopathy. In nucleotide form, the sequence is TGTGCCAGCAGCCAGGGGGATGGACAGGGATACAATGAGCAGTTCTTC. It translates to CASSQGDGQGYNEQFF.